A selection of T cell receptor beta chains follows, all from one sample in a study of blood T cell repertoires in COVID-19. Some clones are missing from TCRdb's copy, which holds only in-frame ones; the method was immunoSEQ multiplex PCR. The sample lists roughly 190,000 clones, 82% occurring once. The sequenced material came from PBMCs or T cells enriched from blood (not recorded which). The receptors stem from a man aged 40-49 years who had recovered from COVID-19. Both conserved end residues are part of each CDR3. D genes are given only for firm matches. Rows give clone size only sometimes, using once, few, many, or a class for an expanded clone.

once	TRBV28	-	TRBJ1-1	TGTGCCAGCAGTTTTCCCCCGGAAGCTTTCTTT	CASSFPPEAFF
-	TRBV18	-	TRBJ2-5	TGTGCCAGCTCACCAGAGGGTGAAGAGACCCAGTACTTC	CASSPEGEETQYF
-	TRBV25-1	-	TRBJ1-5	TGTGCCAGCAGAGGCAGGGGATGGGATCAGCCCCAGCATTTT	CASRGRGWDQPQHF
few	TRBV7-2	-	TRBJ2-3	TGTGCCAGCAGCTCGGAGGGTGTGGGGACAGATACGCAGTATTTT	CASSSEGVGTDTQYF
-	TRBV6-1	-	TRBJ2-1	TGTGCCAGCAGTGAGATTCCCGGAGGTTCCCACAATGAGCAGTTCTTC	CASSEIPGGSHNEQFF
once	TRBV5-8	TRBD2	TRBJ2-7	TGTGCCAGCAGCTTGGCCGGACTAGCGGGAGGCCCGGGACAGGTCGAGCAGTACTTC	CASSLAGLAGGPGQVEQYF
-	TRBV6-5	-	TRBJ1-3	TGTGCCAGCAGTTACAACGGGGTGGAAACTGGAAACACCATATATTTT	CASSYNGVETGNTIYF
-	TRBV7-9	-	TRBJ2-3	TGTGCCAGCAGCGCAGTGGGCTCCCAGGATACGCAGTATTTT	CASSAVGSQDTQYF
-	TRBV7-8	TRBD1	TRBJ1-5	TGTGCCAGCAGCCTAGACAGGGAACGGAGCAATCAGCCCCAGCATTTT	CASSLDRERSNQPQHF
once	TRBV11-3	-	TRBJ2-7	TGTGCCAGCAGCCGGCCCGGGTACGAGCAGTACTTC	CASSRPGYEQYF
-	TRBV12-5	-	TRBJ1-4	TGTGCTAGTGGTTTGGTAATAGGAGCAACTAATGAAAAACTGTTTTTT	CASGLVIGATNEKLFF
-	TRBV18	-	TRBJ1-5	TGTGCCAGCTCACCAGGGGGCGGATTCAGCAATCAGCCCCAGCATTTT	CASSPGGGFSNQPQHF
few	TRBV7-7	TRBD1	TRBJ2-2	TGTGCCAGCAGCTCCATAATAGGACAGGGGGCAAACACCGGGGAGCTGTTTTTT	CASSSIIGQGANTGELFF
-	TRBV14	-	TRBJ2-7	TGTGCCAGCAGCCAACGACAGGTTACCTACGAGCAGTACTTC	CASSQRQVTYEQYF
-	TRBV6-2/TRBV6-3	TRBD2	TRBJ2-2	TGTGCCAGCAGTTACAGAGTAGCGGGAGGGCCCCACACCGGGGAGCTGTTTTTT	CASSYRVAGGPHTGELFF
-	TRBV6-1	TRBD1	TRBJ2-2	TGTGCCAGCAGTGTACCTCCATACAGGGGGCGCACCGGGGAGCTGTTTTTT	CASSVPPYRGRTGELFF
once	TRBV18	TRBD2	TRBJ2-5	TGTGCCAGCTCACCAGCGAGCGGGAGGGGGAAAGAGACCCAGTACTTC	CASSPASGRGKETQYF
once	TRBV5-1	-	TRBJ1-1	TGCGCCAGCAGCTTGGTTGGGCTGAACACTGAAGCTTTCTTT	CASSLVGLNTEAFF
-	TRBV4-2	-	TRBJ2-1	TGTGCCAGCAGCCAAGAAGGTTGGACACAGGGAAGGGTCTCCTACAATGAGCAGTTCTTC	CASSQEGWTQGRVSYNEQFF
few	TRBV5-1	TRBD1	TRBJ1-6	TGCGCCAGCAGCTTAGGACAGGGCGGGAATTCACCCCTCCACTTT	CASSLGQGGNSPLHF
-	TRBV18	-	TRBJ1-4	TGTGCCAGCTCACCTAGCAGGGGAGAGAATGAAAAACTGTTTTTT	CASSPSRGENEKLFF
once	TRBV18	TRBD1	TRBJ2-3	TGTGCCAGCTCACCACCGGTCAGGGGGGATACGCAGTATTTT	CASSPPVRGDTQYF
-	TRBV5-1	TRBD2	TRBJ2-1	TGCGCCAGCAGCCGACTAGCGGGGGAATACAATGAGCAGTTCTTC	CASSRLAGEYNEQFF
-	TRBV29-1	-	TRBJ1-1	TGCAGCGGCCAGGGACTGGTGAACACTGAAGCTTTCTTT	CSGQGLVNTEAFF
-	TRBV4-3	TRBD1	TRBJ1-2	TGCGCCAGCAGCCAGCCCGGGACAGGCGGTGGCTACACCTTC	CASSQPGTGGGYTF
-	TRBV27	-	TRBJ1-5	TGTGCCAGCAGGACTGGGGCGAGCAATCAGCCCCAGCATTTT	CASRTGASNQPQHF
-	TRBV28	TRBD1	TRBJ1-2	TGTGCCAGCAGTAGACAGGGATATGGCTACACCTTC	CASSRQGYGYTF
-	TRBV6-7	TRBD1	TRBJ2-6	TGTGCCAGCAGTTACCAAAGGGGGCTATATTCAGGGGCCAACGTCCTGACTTTC	CASSYQRGLYSGANVLTF
-	TRBV15	TRBD1	TRBJ1-5	TGTGCCACCAGCACGGGAACAGGGGTAAGGCAGCCCCAGCATTTT	CATSTGTGVRQPQHF
-	TRBV6-5	TRBD1	TRBJ2-1	TGTGCCAGCAGTTACAATGGGGGACAGGACAATGAGCAGTTCTTC	CASSYNGGQDNEQFF
few	TRBV28	TRBD1	TRBJ2-1	TGTGCCAGCAGTTCCCGCTTCGGACAGGGAATCGATGAGCAGTTCTTC	CASSSRFGQGIDEQFF
many	TRBV4-3	TRBD2	TRBJ2-5	TGCGCCAGCAGCCAAAAGCGGGAGGGCCATGAGACCCAGTACTTC	CASSQKREGHETQYF
-	TRBV11-2	TRBD2	TRBJ2-2	TGTGCCAGCAGCTCCGGGACTATGAACACCGGGGAGCTGTTTTTT	CASSSGTMNTGELFF
few	TRBV7-8	TRBD1	TRBJ1-2	TGTGCCAGCAGCCCGTCAGAGGGGGCCTCTGGCTACACCTTC	CASSPSEGASGYTF
-	TRBV7-7	-	TRBJ2-7	TGTGCTAGCAGCTTCGGGGTGTCCTCTGGCGAGCAGTACTTC	CASSFGVSSGEQYF
-	TRBV5-8	TRBD2	TRBJ2-7	TGTGCCAGCAGCCGGACTAGCGGACCCAGTGGTTGGCTCTACGAGCAGTACTTC	CASSRTSGPSGWLYEQYF
-	TRBV29-1	TRBD2	TRBJ2-1	TGCAGCGTTGACTCTCGACTAGCGGGAAATGAGCAGTTCTTC	CSVDSRLAGNEQFF
once	TRBV25-1	-	TRBJ2-7	TGTGCCAGCCGGGAGGGGGCTTTCGGGGAGCAGTACTTC	CASREGAFGEQYF
-	TRBV3-1/TRBV3-2	TRBD2	TRBJ2-3	TGTGCCAGCAGCCAAGATTGGGAGGGATACACAGATACGCAGTATTTT	CASSQDWEGYTDTQYF
-	TRBV30	-	TRBJ2-7	TGTGCCTGGAGCGTCCTCGGGTCTAGCTCCTACGAGCAGTACTTC	CAWSVLGSSSYEQYF